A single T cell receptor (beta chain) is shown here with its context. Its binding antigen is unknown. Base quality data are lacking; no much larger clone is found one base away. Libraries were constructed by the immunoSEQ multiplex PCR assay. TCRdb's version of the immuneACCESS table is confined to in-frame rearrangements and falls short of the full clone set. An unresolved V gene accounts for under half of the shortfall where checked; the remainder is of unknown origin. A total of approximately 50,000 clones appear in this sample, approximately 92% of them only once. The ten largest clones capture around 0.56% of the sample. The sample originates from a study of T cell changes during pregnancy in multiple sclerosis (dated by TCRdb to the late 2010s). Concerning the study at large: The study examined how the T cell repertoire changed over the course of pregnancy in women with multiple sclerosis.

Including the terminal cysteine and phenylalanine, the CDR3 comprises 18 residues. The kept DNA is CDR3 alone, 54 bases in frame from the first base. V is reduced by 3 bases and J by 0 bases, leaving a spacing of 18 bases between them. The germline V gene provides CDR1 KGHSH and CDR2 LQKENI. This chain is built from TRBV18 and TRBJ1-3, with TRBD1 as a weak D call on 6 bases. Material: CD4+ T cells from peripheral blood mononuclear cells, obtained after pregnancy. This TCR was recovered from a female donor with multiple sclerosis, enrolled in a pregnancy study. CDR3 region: CASSPWAGAHSSGNTIYF. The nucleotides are TGTGCCAGCTCACCGTGGGCAGGGGCTCATAGCTCTGGAAACACCATATATTTT.